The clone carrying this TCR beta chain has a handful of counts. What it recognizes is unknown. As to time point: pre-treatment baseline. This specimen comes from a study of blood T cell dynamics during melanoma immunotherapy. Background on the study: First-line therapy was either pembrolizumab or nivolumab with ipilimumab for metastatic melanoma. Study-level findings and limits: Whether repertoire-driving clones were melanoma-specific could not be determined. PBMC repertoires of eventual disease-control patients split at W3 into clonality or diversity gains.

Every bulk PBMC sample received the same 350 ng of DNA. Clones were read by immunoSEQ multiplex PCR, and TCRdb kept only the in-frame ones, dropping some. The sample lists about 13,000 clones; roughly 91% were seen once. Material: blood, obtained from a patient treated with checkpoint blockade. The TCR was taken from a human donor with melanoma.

The CDR3 protein is CASSVEGSSEAFF. The CDR3 DNA reads as TGTGCCAGCAGCGTAGAGGGGTCGTCTGAAGCTTTCTTT. The J gene is TRBJ1-1, the V gene TRBV9; D is possibly TRBD1 (5 bases). The germline V gene has CDR1 SGDLS and CDR2 YYNGEE. The CDR3 is made up of 13 amino acids. Trimming took 0 bases from V and 6 from J, leaving 9 bases between them.